A selection of T cell receptor beta chains follows, all from one sample in a study of blood T cell repertoires in COVID-19. TCRdb keeps only in-frame clones here, not all; method: immunoSEQ multiplex PCR. This sample has hundreds of thousands of clones; approximately 90% occur once, and the top ten carry over 0.75%. The specimen sequenced was PBMCs or T cells enriched from blood (not recorded which). Every receptor here comes from a man aged 45-65 years who had been exposed to COVID-19. Each CDR3 is given with its conserved first and last residue. The D gene is left open where the match is weak.

-,TRBV7-3,TRBJ1-5,CASSPYAGQPQHF,TGTGCCAGCAGCCCCTACGCGGGGCAGCCCCAGCATTTT
-,TRBV4-2,TRBJ2-3,CASSGQGPWTRYTDTQYF,TGTGCCAGCAGCGGGCAGGGGCCCTGGACTAGGTACACAGATACGCAGTATTTT
-,TRBV5-4,TRBJ2-5,CASSWGRGQETQYF,TGTGCCAGCAGCTGGGGTCGGGGCCAAGAGACCCAGTACTTC
TRBD2,TRBV3-1/TRBV3-2,TRBJ2-3,CASSLAGVSTDTQYF,TGTGCCAGCAGCCTAGCGGGGGTTAGCACAGATACGCAGTATTTT
-,TRBV20-1,TRBJ1-5,CSASNSFRVDQPQHF,TGCAGTGCTAGTAACTCATTCAGGGTAGATCAGCCCCAGCATTTT
-,TRBV15,TRBJ2-1,CATSTGTPTVNEQFF,TGTGCCACCAGCACCGGGACTCCAACAGTGAATGAGCAGTTCTTC
TRBD1,TRBV18,TRBJ2-3,CASSQGQADTQYF,TGTGCCAGCTCACAAGGACAGGCAGATACGCAGTATTTT
-,TRBV28,TRBJ1-2,CASSLSRGFGYTF,TGTGCCAGCAGCTTAAGTCGCGGGTTCGGCTACACCTTC
TRBD2,TRBV3-1/TRBV3-2,TRBJ2-1,CASSHRLAGIYNEQFF,TGTGCCAGCAGCCACCGGCTAGCGGGAATTTACAATGAGCAGTTCTTC
TRBD2,TRBV9,TRBJ2-1,CASSPKSVVSRGAYNEQFF,TGTGCCAGCAGCCCAAAATCCGTGGTATCGCGGGGGGCCTACAATGAGCAGTTCTTC
TRBD1,TRBV19,TRBJ1-2,CASQARDRVSGYTF,TGTGCCAGTCAAGCCCGGGACAGGGTCTCTGGCTACACCTTC
-,TRBV28,TRBJ2-5,CASSPPGHQTQYF,TGTGCCAGCAGTCCTCCGGGACACCAGACCCAGTACTTC
TRBD1,TRBV2,TRBJ1-2,CASSEAGQGSYGYTF,TGTGCCAGCAGTGAAGCGGGACAGGGTTCCTATGGCTACACCTTC